This entry is about one T cell receptor (beta chain). Antigen specificity is unknown. This entry is derived from a study of early T cells in non-severe SARS-CoV-2 infection. MiXCR, applied by TCRdb to the 5' RACE reads, yields one record per CDR3 protein. The sample lists approximately 110,000 distinct CDR3 sequences, about 15% occurring once. This CDR3 contains 13 residues. Trimming shortened V by 6 bases and J by 7 bases, and 12 bases separated the two germline ends. Germline V gene data show CDR1 as MGHRA and CDR2 as YSYEKL. Study-wide findings and caveats: VDJdb-based annotation leaned toward anti-spike CD8 responses and missed private and CD4 specificities.

Sequences were obtained from whole blood. The V gene is TRBV4-1, the J gene TRBJ2-2; a possible D gene is TRBD2 (7 bases). The receptor was isolated from an adult who was a healthcare worker with PCR-confirmed SARS-CoV-2 infection or an uninfected control (not recorded which). CDR3 loop: CASSQGGGGELFF. In DNA, the CDR3 is TGCGCCAGCAGTCAGGGAGGGGGCGGGGAGCTGTTTTTT.